Presented here are 21 T cell receptor delta chains from one specimen sequenced in a study of Vδ1+ human thymocytes. Study results and limitations: Highly polyclonal TRG and TRD repertoires with Gaussian CDR3 length distributions appeared in thymus.

For these TCRs, the target antigens are not known. The template was reverse-transcribed extracted RNA. The CDR3 regions were amplified by multiplex PCR from V-gene primers to a constant-region primer. TCRdb reanalysed the multiplex PCR reads with CATT. The sample records tens of thousands of delta-chain clones, about 31% being singletons. The specimen was Vdelta1+ gamma-delta thymocytes from the thymus. Specified subset: FACS-sorted CD3+ TCRalphabeta- TCRVdelta1+ TCRVdelta2- thymocytes. These receptors all come from a boy under three years old who had congenital heart surgery.

This clone was detected only a few times. The same CDR3 is also encoded by other DNA sequences in this sample. The chain has TRDV1 and TRDJ1; 11 bases line up with TRDD3. The CDR3 sequence is 21 residues long. Per the germline V gene, CDR1 is TSWWSYY and CDR2 is QGS. Losses at the gene ends were 3 bases for V and 0 bases for J; bases not matched to a gene: 18. This CDR3 is CALGDAKRRAGGYRYTDKLIF. In DNA, the CDR3 is TGTGCTCTTGGGGATGCGAAAAGGAGGGCTGGGGGATACCGGTACACCGATAAACTCATCTTT.

The chain uses TRDV1 and TRDJ1, with TRDD3 identical over 9 bases. This CDR3 contains 24 residues. CDR1 and CDR2 (germline): TSWWSYY, QGS. J gave up 11 bases and V 2 bases, and 39 bases lay outside the gene matches. The CDR3 here is CALGEGAPLSTYPYWGSPGIKLIF. CDR3 DNA sequence: TGTGCTCTTGGGGAAGGGGCCCCCCTCTCAACCTACCCTTACTGGGGGAGCCCCGGAATAAAGCTCATCTTT.

Comments on this clone: This clone may be a read error of a much larger clone one base away. Other nucleotide sequences from this sample produce the same CDR3. The chain recombines TRDV1 with TRDJ1; D remains ambiguous. Deletions cut 4 bases from V and 3 bases from J, with 21 bases between. CDR1 and CDR2 (germline): TSWWSYY, QGS. The CDR3 is 17 amino acids. The CDR3 DNA is TGTGCTCTTGGGGCCGTTCGGGGTATAGATGGCCCCGATAAACTCATCTTT. Translating it yields CALGAVRGIDGPDKLIF.

The chain recombines TRDV1 with TRDJ1; 11 nucleotides agree with TRDD3. This CDR3 comprises 18 residues. Looked up from germline, CDR1 is TSWWSYY and CDR2 is QGS. The junction had 10 bases not matched to a gene; V was cut back by 0 bases and J by 4 bases. The CDR3: CALGELPLLGDKDDKLIF. The CDR3 nucleotides read TGTGCTCTTGGGGAACTCCCCTTACTGGGGGATAAGGACGATAAACTCATCTTT.

This clone was counted a few times. Sequence at one end of the junction differs from germline and may be a read error. This chain connects TRDV1 to TRDJ1; D may correspond to TRDD2 or TRDD3 (5 bases each). The CDR3 extends over 21 amino acids. Germline V gene data show CDR1 as TSWWSYY and CDR2 as QGS. The CDR3 nucleotides read TGTGCCCTTGGGGAATCCCTTCTTACGGACTATACCACCCTCGGGACCGATAAACTCATCTTT. Encoded protein: CALGESLLTDYTTLGTDKLIF.

The genes are TRDV1 and TRDJ1; TRDD3 matches 8 bases. CDR3 size: 19 residues. Germline lookup yields CDR1 TSWWSYY and CDR2 QGS. After removal of 1 base from V and 11 bases from J, the junction contained 24 bases not matched to a gene. The CDR3 DNA sequence: TGTGCTCTTGGGGAACGTGGTGGGGTGGGGGATCAGCGGTCGATAGGTCTCATCTTT. Translating gives CALGERGGVGDQRSIGLIF.

This clone was observed a handful of times. V and J are TRDV1 and TRDJ1; D is undetermined. This CDR3 is built from 13 residues. Per the germline V gene, CDR1 is TSWWSYY and CDR2 is QGS. V was cut by 0 bases and J by 10 bases, with 12 bases left in between. The CDR3 DNA is TGTGCTCTTGGGGAACTGGAGGCCCTAGGACTCATCTTT. It codes for CALGELEALGLIF.

This clone was recorded a few times. The chain carries TRDV1 and TRDJ1; D is unresolved. The CDR3 extends over 14 amino acids. With 1 base removed from V and 6 bases from J, the gap between germline ends came to 12 bases. Germline V gene sequence: CDR1 TSWWSYY, CDR2 QGS. The CDR3 spells CALGEPTSVYKLIF. The CDR3, as DNA: TGTGCTCTTGGGGAACCAACGTCTGTCTATAAACTCATCTTT.

This clone was counted only a few times. Additional DNA sequences in this sample encode the identical CDR3. This sequence joins TRDV1 and TRDJ1, with 9 bases matching TRDD3. The V gene end was trimmed by 4 bases and the J gene end by 2 bases; junction bases not matched to a gene: 14. CDR1 is TSWWSYY, CDR2 QGS, per germline. The CDR3 is 18 residues long. CDR3 amino acids: CALGVGLVLGDQTDKLIF. Written as DNA, the CDR3 is TGTGCTCTTGGGGTTGGCCTCGTACTGGGGGACCAAACCGATAAACTCATCTTT.

This sequence joins TRDV1 and TRDJ1, with TRDD3 as a possible D gene (5 bases). CDR1 TSWWSYY and CDR2 QGS come from the germline V gene. The CDR3 is 17 amino acids. The V end was cut by 0 bases, the J end by 0 bases, with 14 bases between. CDR3 in DNA: TGTGCTCTTGGGGAACTCTCCTGGGTGAGATACACCGATAAACTCATCTTT. It translates to CALGELSWVRYTDKLIF.

This clone occurred a few times. V usage is TRDV1 and J usage is TRDJ1; D remains ambiguous. In germline, CDR1 is TSWWSYY, CDR2 QGS. The V end was cut by 4 bases, the J end by 4 bases, with 19 bases between. The CDR3 has 16 residues. In DNA form, the CDR3 reads TGTGCTCTTGGGGGCTGCGTGGCGTTCCCCTGCGATAAACTCATCTTT. Residues: CALGGCVAFPCDKLIF.

This clone occurred a few times. Being one base from a much bigger clone, this may be a read error. The J gene is TRDJ1, the V gene TRDV2; D remains ambiguous. V was clipped by 0 bases and J by 0 bases, with 7 bases between them. Germline CDR1 reads GEAIGNYY; CDR2 reads EKD. This CDR3 region has 14 residues. Here the CDR3 reads CACDTVGNTDKLIF. CDR3 DNA: TGTGCCTGTGACACCGTAGGGAACACCGATAAACTCATCTTT.

The chain uses TRDV1 and TRDJ1; 8 bases map to TRDD3. Trimming at V came to 4 bases and at J to 0 bases, leaving 31 bases not matched to a gene. This CDR3 is built from 24 residues. CDR1 and CDR2 from the germline V gene are TSWWSYY and QGS. The CDR3 region is CALGARFHLREAWGITCDTDKLIF. The CDR3 DNA follows: TGTGCTCTTGGGGCCCGGTTCCATCTCCGGGAGGCGTGGGGGATCACCTGCGACACCGATAAACTCATCTTT.

The rearrangement links TRDV1 to TRDJ1; TRDD3 agrees at 10 bases. In germline, CDR1 is TSWWSYY, CDR2 QGS. The CDR3 sequence is 18 residues long. J lost 0 bases, V lost 2 bases, and 9 bases had no gene match. This chain's CDR3 is CALGEIKGGYANTDKLIF. The CDR3 bases are TGTGCTCTTGGGGAAATTAAAGGGGGATACGCGAACACCGATAAACTCATCTTT.

The chain employs TRDV1 and TRDJ1; 9 positions match TRDD2. Germline V lookup: CDR1 TSWWSYY, CDR2 QGS. The CDR3 covers 18 residues. J lost 8 bases, V lost 1 base, and 17 bases had no gene match. The CDR3 loop reads CALGEHLPTYPGDLKLIF. For the CDR3, the DNA is TGTGCTCTTGGGGAACACCTTCCTACGTACCCGGGGGACTTAAAACTCATCTTT.

As concerns this clone: The junction differs from germline at one of its ends, possibly a read error. In the same sample, other DNA sequences code for this CDR3. This chain links TRDV1 with TRDJ1; 8 bases fit TRDD3. This CDR3 has 18 residues. Germline V lookup: CDR1 TSWWSYY, CDR2 QGS. The CDR3 spells CALSLGATGGYGTDKLIF. The CDR3 DNA follows: TGTGCTCTCAGCCTGGGGGCGACTGGGGGCTATGGGACCGATAAGCTCATCTTT.

The V and J genes are TRDV1 and TRDJ1; 12 bases fit TRDD3. CDR1 and CDR2 from the germline V gene are TSWWSYY and QGS. V lost 5 bases to trimming and J lost 5 bases; unmatched junction nucleotides: 21. The CDR3 sequence is 20 residues long. The CDR3 DNA reads as TGTGCTCTTGGGTCCCGCCCTGGGGGATACGCCTCTCAGGGAACTGATAAACTCATCTTT. Its protein is CALGSRPGGYASQGTDKLIF.

This clone was observed a handful of times. Other DNA sequences of this sample code for an identical CDR3. V usage is TRDV1 and J usage is TRDJ1; 9 bases agree with TRDD3. CDR1 is TSWWSYY, CDR2 QGS, per germline. V lost 3 bases, J lost 0 bases, and 14 bases stayed unmatched. The CDR3 covers 19 residues. The CDR3 here is CALGESVLGEDDYTDKLIF. In DNA form, the CDR3 reads TGTGCTCTTGGGGAGTCGGTACTGGGGGAAGATGACTACACCGATAAACTCATCTTT.

In its sample, this clone was seen once. The chain combines TRDV1 with TRDJ1; D remains ambiguous. The CDR3 spans 19 residues. V was trimmed by 2 bases and J by 2 bases, leaving 24 bases between them. Per the germline V gene, CDR1 is TSWWSYY and CDR2 is QGS. The CDR3 region is CALGERGTSSLLRTDKLIF. The DNA for the CDR3 is TGTGCTCTTGGGGAAAGAGGTACTTCAAGTCTACTGCGAACCGATAAACTCATCTTT.

This clone was detected ten times or more. This specimen includes other DNA sequences encoding the same CDR3. This rearrangement joins TRDV1 to TRDJ1; 10 nucleotides align to TRDD3. Per the germline V gene, CDR1 is TSWWSYY and CDR2 is QGS. Trimming cost V 1 base and J 1 base; bases outside gene matches: 18. The CDR3 totals 21 residues. The CDR3 nucleotides read TGTGCTCTTGGGGAACACCCCCTCCTACGCCTGGGGGATAAAGGCACCGATAAACTCATCTTT. This translates into CALGEHPLLRLGDKGTDKLIF.

The sample holds a few counts of this clone. This chain joins TRDV1 and TRDJ1; D is ambiguous. This CDR3 has 15 residues. V lost 5 bases, J lost 8 bases, and 21 bases lay in between. The germline V gene has CDR1 TSWWSYY and CDR2 QGS. For the CDR3, the DNA is TGTGCTCTTGGGTTGGCCTGCCACCTCCCCTCGAAACTCATCTTT. The encoded protein is CALGLACHLPSKLIF.